The clone carrying this TCR beta chain appeared a few times. This sample was included in a study of cytomegalovirus exposure and HLA in healthy donors. About the research overall: Of around 400 genotyped donors, about 80% grouped in the Caucasian-associated ancestry cluster.

The primer mix had 60 Vbeta and 13 Jbeta primers. Only in-frame clones appear in the TCRdb table, and some are missing; sequencing was by immunoSEQ multiplex PCR. Of some 150,000 clones listed, 80% are singletons. Trimming left V 4 bases short and J 1 base short, with 17 bases between. The CDR3 loop spans 16 amino acids. Germline V gives CDR1 SEHNR, CDR2 FQNEAQ (reference sequence). The sample comprised PBMCs. The clonotype was recovered from a woman in her forties or fifties in good health and CMV-seronegative. The chain joins TRBV7-9 to TRBJ2-7; possibly TRBD2 for D (5 bases). The CDR3, as DNA: TGTGCCAGCAGCTCGAGGGATGCCCCGACTTCCTACGAGCAGTACTTC. Translated, it gives CASSSRDAPTSYEQYF.